This TCR beta chain was sequenced in a study of blood T cell repertoires in COVID-19. The CDR3 is 12 amino acids. CDR1 is MNHEY and CDR2 is SMNVEV in the germline V gene (reference sequence). The repertoire was sequenced with immunoSEQ multiplex PCR; TCRdb's copy has only in-frame clones and lacks some. The profile shows about 150,000 clones, about nine tenths of them singletons. Sequencing was done on a sample of PBMCs or T cells enriched from blood (not recorded which). The clonotype originates from a woman between 40 and 50 years old who had been exposed to COVID-19. The rearrangement links TRBV27 to TRBJ1-5; D is ambiguous. The CDR3 loop is CAAGEVNQPQHF. The CDR3 region has the DNA TGTGCGGCCGGGGAAGTCAATCAGCCCCAGCATTTT.